This T cell receptor (beta chain) is drawn from a study of blood T cell repertoires in COVID-19. The overall study: PBMCs, B-cell-depleted T cells, or T cells were the source of the cDNA or gDNA that made up the material.

Per the original data handling: Estimation of nucleated cell counts was performed using reference gene primer amplification. The method was immunoSEQ multiplex PCR; TCRdb's version includes in-frame clones alone and lacks a portion of them. Clone size and V and J calls were adopted from that table, with D and trimming inferred from the DNA. The profile shows under 550,000 clones, about 90% of them singletons. Trimming removed 1 base at V and 7 bases at J, with 19 bases between. The CDR3 has 17 amino acids. Germline CDR1 and CDR2: MGHRA and YSYEKL. One Seattle source followed patients from active infection through their disease course.

V and J are TRBV4-1 and TRBJ2-2; possibly TRBD1 for D (6 bases). The sequence came from a man between 18 and 35 years old with COVID-19, enrolled during active disease. Sequencing input: peripheral blood. The CDR3 region has the DNA TGCGCCAGCAGCCAAGCTTTAGTGACAGGTCCTCACGGGGAGCTGTTTTTT. Protein product: CASSQALVTGPHGELFF.